Each of the 32 T cell receptor beta chains below was sequenced from the same sample in a study of cytomegalovirus exposure and HLA in healthy donors. 13 Jbeta primers and 60 Vbeta primers were used for the PCR. Data came from immunoSEQ multiplex PCR; TCRdb stores just in-frame clones and leaves some out. The sample table sets out roughly 120,000 clones. The sequenced sample was PBMCs. These receptors were collected from a man aged 40-49 years in good health and CMV-seropositive.

The rearrangement joins TRBV18 to TRBJ1-2; 8 positions agree with TRBD1. Unmatched junction bases numbered 4, after V lost 3 bases and J lost 4 bases. This CDR3 contains 14 residues. The germline V gene encodes CDR1 KGHSH and CDR2 LQKENI. CDR3 loop: CASSPQTGVYGYTF. As DNA, the CDR3 is TGTGCCAGCTCACCCCAGACAGGGGTCTATGGCTACACCTTC.

The V call is TRBV5-1, the J call TRBJ2-3, with a weak D call TRBD1 (6 bases). V lost 2 bases to trimming and J lost 2 bases, with 9 bases between them. The CDR3 length is 14 residues. CDR1 and CDR2 (germline): SGHRS, YFSETQ. The CDR3 protein is CASSLGQTTDTQYF. CDR3 sequence (DNA): TGCGCCAGCAGCTTAGGACAGACCACAGATACGCAGTATTTT. Supplemented by reference TRBV5-1 and TRBJ2-3, the full variable domain reads KAGVTQTPRYLIKTRGQQVTLSCSPISGHRSVSWYQQTPGQGLQFLFEYFSETQRNKGNFPGRFSGRQFSNSRSEMNVSTLELGDSALYLCASSLGQTTDTQYFGPGTRLTVL.

V usage is TRBV5-4 and J usage is TRBJ2-7; TRBD1 aligns across 9 bases. This CDR3 spans 14 amino acids. CDR1 and CDR2 (germline): SGHNT, YYREEE (reference sequence). V lost 0 bases to trimming and J lost 3 bases; unmatched junction nucleotides: 1. Written as DNA, the CDR3 is TGTGCCAGCAGCTTGGGACAGGGGGTCTACGAGCAGTACTTC. Translating it yields CASSLGQGVYEQYF.

The chain is built from TRBV10-3 and TRBJ2-1; possible D gene TRBD2, 6 bases. The CDR3 is 19 amino acids. V lost 2 bases, J lost 3 bases, and 23 bases lay in between. Germline V CDR1 and CDR2: ENHRY, SYGVKD. The CDR3 here is CAISEPLSRASGVYNEQFF. CDR3 in DNA: TGTGCCATCAGTGAGCCCCTCAGCCGAGCGTCGGGAGTCTACAATGAGCAGTTCTTC.

V is TRBV7-9 and J is TRBJ2-4; D is undetermined. The CDR3 has 16 residues. CDR1 is SEHNR and CDR2 is FQNEAQ in the germline V gene (reference sequence). V was shortened by 4 bases and J by 0 bases, with 13 bases between the two germline ends. The CDR3 here is CASSSTAGLAKNIQYF. CDR3 bases: TGTGCCAGCAGCTCCACTGCTGGGCTAGCCAAAAACATTCAGTACTTC.

The gene calls are TRBV7-2 and TRBJ2-3; D unresolved. The germline gives CDR1 SGHTA, CDR2 FQGNSA. The ends were cut back, 4 bases at V and 8 bases at J, with 7 bases in the middle. This CDR3 is built from 11 residues. CDR3 sequence reads: CASSSLPTQYF. In DNA, the CDR3 is TGTGCCAGCAGCTCCCTCCCTACGCAGTATTTT.

This chain uses TRBV4-1 with TRBJ1-3; D is possibly TRBD1 (6 bases). V was trimmed by 0 bases and J by 0 bases, leaving 21 bases between them. Germline V gene sequence: CDR1 MGHRA, CDR2 YSYEKL. The CDR3 length is 20 residues. This CDR3 is CASSQEWAGVGANSGNTIYF. CDR3 sequence (DNA): TGCGCCAGCAGCCAAGAGTGGGCAGGGGTCGGTGCCAACTCTGGAAACACCATATATTTT.

The chain is built from TRBV15 and TRBJ1-2, with 7 nucleotides matching TRBD1. V lost 0 bases to trimming and J lost 5 bases; unmatched junction nucleotides: 6. The length of the CDR3 is 15 residues. From germline, CDR1 is LNHNV and CDR2 YYDKDF (reference sequence). CDR3 amino acids: CATSRDRQGSYGYTF. CDR3 coding DNA: TGTGCCACCAGCAGAGATAGACAGGGATCGTATGGCTACACCTTC.

This chain uses TRBV6-1 with TRBJ2-7; a possible D gene is TRBD1 (7 bases). The CDR3 runs to 15 residues. Trimming stripped 4 bases from V and 0 bases from J, with 13 bases between. The germline CDR1 and CDR2 sequences are MNHNS and SASEGT. The CDR3: CASSGTGLLSYEQYF. In DNA form, the CDR3 reads TGTGCCAGCAGTGGGACAGGACTACTCTCCTACGAGCAGTACTTC.

This chain joins TRBV6-6 and TRBJ1-1; D ambiguous. This CDR3 is built from 13 residues. V lost 2 bases to trimming and J lost 2 bases, with 6 bases between them. Germline CDR1 MNHNY, CDR2 SVGAGI (reference sequence). CDR3 loop: CASSYRVNTEAFF. The CDR3, as DNA: TGTGCCAGCAGTTACCGAGTTAACACTGAAGCTTTCTTT.

The chain uses TRBV7-9 and TRBJ2-7; D is uncertain. V lost 4 bases to trimming and J lost 5 bases, with 9 bases between them. The CDR3 is 12 amino acids. Germline-derived CDR1 and CDR2 are SEHNR and FQNEAQ (reference sequence). CDR3 sequence: CASSSSFHEQYF. As DNA, the CDR3 is TGTGCCAGCAGCTCTTCGTTCCACGAGCAGTACTTC.

The chain links TRBV5-1 to TRBJ2-1; a possible D gene is TRBD2 (9 bases). The CDR3 is 23 amino acids. Germline CDR1 SGHRS, CDR2 YFSETQ. The V end was cut by 7 bases, the J end by 2 bases, with 40 bases between. The CDR3 spells CASSQPGTGDSGRALTTYNEQFF. CDR3 coding DNA: TGCGCCAGCTCCCAACCCGGGACAGGAGATAGCGGGAGAGCGTTAACCACCTACAATGAGCAGTTCTTC. Based on the CDR3 plus reference TRBV5-1 and TRBJ2-1, the full variable domain is KAGVTQTPRYLIKTRGQQVTLSCSPISGHRSVSWYQQTPGQGLQFLFEYFSETQRNKGNFPGRFSGRQFSNSRSEMNVSTLELGDSALYLCASSQPGTGDSGRALTTYNEQFFGPGTRLTVL.

CDR3 sequence reads: CASSYRGFNEQFF. The CDR3 bases are TGTGCCAGCAGTTACAGGGGTTTCAATGAGCAGTTCTTC. J is TRBJ2-1 and V is TRBV6-6, with a possible D match to TRBD1 (5 bases). Trimming stripped 2 bases from V and 6 bases from J, with 8 bases between. This CDR3 spans 13 amino acids. Per germline, CDR1 MNHNY and CDR2 SVGAGI (reference sequence).

J is TRBJ2-5 and V is TRBV9; 8 positions agree with TRBD2. The CDR3 spans 19 residues. Germline V gene data show CDR1 as SGDLS and CDR2 as YYNGEE. V lost 4 bases, J lost 5 bases, and 22 bases stayed unmatched. CDR3 DNA sequence: TGTGCCAGCAGCTCACCTGGAGGCACTAGCGGAGGGTGGGGGGAGACCCAGTACTTC. This translates into CASSSPGGTSGGWGETQYF.

CDR3 in amino acids: CASSPLEPNTGELFF. The CDR3 DNA sequence: TGCGCCAGCAGCCCCCTAGAGCCAAACACCGGGGAGCTGTTTTTT. The chain couples TRBV5-1 to TRBJ2-2; D gene unclear. CDR1 and CDR2 from the germline V gene are SGHRS and YFSETQ. V was trimmed by 4 bases and J by 2 bases, leaving 12 bases between them. The CDR3 is 15 amino acids.

The chain couples TRBV6-1 to TRBJ2-5; no definite D call. The CDR3 contains 12 residues. Germline V gene data show CDR1 as MNHNS and CDR2 as SASEGT. V was cut by 5 bases and J by 8 bases, with 12 bases left in between. The CDR3 loop reads CASSRERYTQYF. The CDR3 nucleotides are TGTGCCAGCAGTCGAGAACGGTATACCCAGTACTTC.

The J gene is TRBJ2-5, the V gene TRBV7-3; 7 nucleotides match TRBD2. Per germline, CDR1 SGHTA and CDR2 FQGTGA. This CDR3 contains 16 residues. After removal of 5 bases from V and 3 bases from J, the junction contained 12 bases not matched to a gene. CDR3 nucleotide sequence: TGTGCCAGCAGCCCCCGTGGAGCGGGGAATAAAGAGACCCAGTACTTC. Residues: CASSPRGAGNKETQYF.

The chain uses TRBV5-6 and TRBJ1-6, with 9 bases fitting TRBD1. Germline CDR1 and CDR2: SGHDT and YYEEEE. The CDR3 length is 14 residues. The V gene end was trimmed by 2 bases and the J gene end by 9 bases; junction bases not matched to a gene: 3. CDR3 sequence (DNA): TGTGCCAGCAGCTTCGGGACAGGGTCTTCACCCCTCCACTTT. It is translated as CASSFGTGSSPLHF.

J is TRBJ2-7 and V is TRBV28, with 8 positions matching TRBD1. Germline lookup yields CDR1 MDHEN and CDR2 SYDVKM. The V and J ends lost 3 bases and 3 bases, in that order; junction bases with no gene match: 7. This CDR3 contains 15 residues. Written as DNA, the CDR3 is TGTGCCAGCAGTTTCCCCGGGACAGGCAACTACGAGCAGTACTTC. This sequence encodes CASSFPGTGNYEQYF.

The chain is built from TRBV19 and TRBJ2-7; TRBD1 matches at 9 bases. Looked up from germline, CDR1 is LNHDA and CDR2 is SQIVND (reference sequence). This CDR3 contains 14 residues. V trimming: 3 bases; J trimming: 7 bases; junction bases outside the gene matches: 7. CDR3 sequence reads: CASSIPGQGLEQYF. CDR3 DNA sequence: TGTGCCAGTAGTATCCCGGGACAGGGTTTAGAGCAGTACTTC.

The V call is TRBV6-5, the J call TRBJ1-1, with TRBD1 matching 10 bases. CDR1 and CDR2 (germline): MNHEY, SVGAGI. The CDR3 has 13 amino acids. Losses at the gene ends were 5 bases for V and 4 bases for J; bases not matched to a gene: 1. The CDR3 bases are TGTGCCAGCAGTCGGACAGGGGGCACTGAAGCTTTCTTT. Its translation is CASSRTGGTEAFF.

The rearrangement uses TRBV10-2 and TRBJ2-1, with 13 bases aligning to TRBD2. Germline V lookup: CDR1 WSHSY, CDR2 SAAADI. J was trimmed by 2 bases and V by 4 bases; bases with no gene match: 2. The CDR3 covers 16 residues. The CDR3 loop reads CASSGGLAGAYNEQFF. The CDR3 nucleotides read TGCGCCAGCAGTGGTGGACTAGCGGGAGCCTACAATGAGCAGTTCTTC.

This chain connects TRBV14 to TRBJ2-4; 7 bases are a match to TRBD1. CDR1 is SGHDN, CDR2 FVKESK, per germline. J lost 2 bases, V lost 0 bases, and 7 bases had no gene match. The CDR3 consists of 17 residues. The CDR3 sequence: CASSQDDPTGTKNIQYF. DNA for the CDR3: TGTGCCAGCAGCCAAGATGACCCGACAGGGACCAAAAACATTCAGTACTTC.

The chain recombines TRBV4-1 with TRBJ2-1; TRBD1 matches at 10 bases. The ends lost 3 bases at V and 4 bases at J; junction bases unmatched: 15. This CDR3 region has 19 residues. The germline gives CDR1 MGHRA, CDR2 YSYEKL. This CDR3 reads CASSQRGQGDGGPYNEQFF. The CDR3 DNA is TGCGCCAGCAGCCAGAGAGGACAGGGGGACGGGGGGCCTTACAATGAGCAGTTCTTC.

The chain carries TRBV28 and TRBJ2-5; 10 bases fit TRBD2. The germline CDR1 and CDR2 sequences are MDHEN and SYDVKM. The CDR3 is made up of 15 amino acids. J was trimmed by 5 bases and V by 4 bases; bases with no gene match: 7. The CDR3 bases are TGTGCCAGCAGTTATCGGCTAGCGGGAGTGGAGACCCAGTACTTC. This sequence encodes CASSYRLAGVETQYF.

The chain recombines TRBV2 with TRBJ2-3, with TRBD1 identical over 11 bases. The CDR3 is 14 amino acids. Trimming took 6 bases from V and 7 from J; bases not matched to a gene: 6. Germline CDR1 and CDR2: SNHLY and FYNNEI. CDR3 DNA: TGTGCCAGCAGCCCCGGACAGGGGGCAAATACGCAGTATTTT. Its translation: CASSPGQGANTQYF.

The chain is built from TRBV30 and TRBJ2-5; possible D gene TRBD2, 5 bases. The CDR3 is made up of 11 amino acids. The germline CDR1 and CDR2 sequences are GTSNPN and SVGIG (reference sequence). V gave up 2 bases and J gave up 7 bases, with 8 bases separating them. In DNA, the CDR3 is TGTGCCTGGAGTAAGGCGGGGACCCAGTACTTC. Its translation is CAWSKAGTQYF.

The V call is TRBV5-1, the J call TRBJ2-5, with 7 bases that match TRBD2. Germline V lookup: CDR1 SGHRS, CDR2 YFSETQ. Trimming cost V 7 bases and J 4 bases; bases outside gene matches: 10. This CDR3 contains 14 residues. The CDR3 spells CASAGGTTVETQYF. In nucleotides, the CDR3 is TGCGCCAGCGCCGGGGGGACTACAGTAGAGACCCAGTACTTC.

The V call is TRBV11-2, the J call TRBJ1-2; D is unresolved. This CDR3 is built from 12 residues. Germline CDR1 and CDR2: SGHAT and FQNNGV. The V end lost 0 bases, the J end lost 6 bases, and 5 bases lay between the germline ends. Here the CDR3 reads CASSLDLDGYTF. Written as DNA, the CDR3 is TGTGCCAGCAGCTTAGATCTTGATGGCTACACCTTC.

V is TRBV19 and J is TRBJ1-5; no firm D call. The CDR3 length is 16 residues. Germline lookup yields CDR1 LNHDA and CDR2 SQIVND (reference sequence). The germline V and J ends were trimmed by 3 bases and 2 bases, with 14 bases remaining between them. The CDR3, as DNA: TGTGCCAGTAGTATTCTGGGCAGTGTTGGCAATCAGCCCCAGCATTTT. Translated: CASSILGSVGNQPQHF.

The gene calls are TRBV5-1 and TRBJ2-5; D may be TRBD1 (5 bases). Germline CDR1 reads SGHRS; CDR2 reads YFSETQ. V dropped 0 bases and J dropped 3 bases, with 6 bases sitting between them. The CDR3 has 13 residues. The CDR3 sequence: CASSLGREETQYF. CDR3 DNA sequence: TGCGCCAGCAGCTTGGGCAGGGAAGAGACCCAGTACTTC. The full variable domain, in which reference TRBV5-1 and TRBJ2-5 provide the parts outside the CDR3, is KAGVTQTPRYLIKTRGQQVTLSCSPISGHRSVSWYQQTPGQGLQFLFEYFSETQRNKGNFPGRFSGRQFSNSRSEMNVSTLELGDSALYLCASSLGREETQYFGPGTRLLVL.

V gene TRBV19 combines with J gene TRBJ2-5; tentatively, D is TRBD2 (5 bases). The assigned J gene may be wrong: the sequence end matches TRBJ2-7 better. Germline assignment: CDR1 LNHDA and CDR2 SQIVND (reference sequence). The CDR3 length is 14 residues. The CDR3 nucleotides are TGTGCCAGTAGAGGTAGGGAGTCTTCCTACGAGCAGTACTTC. Its protein is CASRGRESSYEQYF.